This record looks at one T cell receptor beta chain sequence and its context. What it binds is unknown. Terminally differentiated effector memory CD45RA+ cells were excluded from the naive CD8 cells, which were CD45RO-negative and positively selected for CCR7. The CDR3 is made up of 16 amino acids. The J segment lost 2 bases and the V segment lost 6 bases, leaving 12 bases of the junction unmatched. Germline CDR1 MNHEY, CDR2 SMNVEV (reference sequence). This sample was taken from a study of shared clonotypes between healthy human individuals. Study results and caveats: Among donors, clonotype sharing was expected to be affected by sequencing depth.

The assay used deep level. Assay: immunoSEQ multiplex PCR; the TCRdb copy retains only in-frame clones and omits some. This repertoire shows around 1.9 million clones, roughly 93% found once; its top ten account for 1.5% to 2%. The chain joins TRBV27 to TRBJ2-7, with 8 bases matching TRBD1. This receptor was taken from a man aged 18 to 29 in good health. Some clones in this sample may be carry-over from other donors' samples. The sequencing sample was made of naive CD8+ T cells from PBMCs. The CDR3 spells CASRPHYPGQAYEQYF. The CDR3 DNA follows: TGTGCCAGCAGACCCCACTACCCGGGACAGGCCTACGAGCAGTACTTC.